The rows below give T cell receptor beta chains drawn from one sample of a study of T cell responses to AZD1222 COVID-19 vaccine. Repertoires were generated with immunoSEQ multiplex PCR, while TCRdb's copy carries only in-frame clones and drops some. Among tens of thousands of clones listed, 80% to 90% were seen once. The sequencing here drew on peripheral blood, taken 28 days after the second AZD1222 dose. The origin of the receptors is an adult who received the AZD1222 COVID-19 vaccine. CDR3s include the opening cysteine and the closing phenylalanine or tryptophan. Each record gives: J gene, V gene, D gene, clone size, CDR3 DNA, CDR3 protein. D genes are given only for firm matches. Only part of the rows carry a size: once, few, many, or a class if the clone is expanded.

TRBJ2-1 | TRBV7-2 | TRBD2 | NA | TGTGCCAGCAGCCCTTCGGGGGGCTCCTACAATGAGCAGTTCTTC | CASSPSGGSYNEQFF
TRBJ2-7 | TRBV20-1 | NA | NA | TGCGGATACAGGGTGGGCTACGAGCAGTACTTC | CGYRVGYEQYF
TRBJ2-7 | TRBV14 | NA | NA | TGTGCCAGCAGCCAGTTTGACATCAACTACGAGCAGTACTTC | CASSQFDINYEQYF
TRBJ2-5 | TRBV18 | NA | NA | TGTGCCAGCTCACCGCTAGAGCAAGAGACCCAGTACTTC | CASSPLEQETQYF
TRBJ1-3 | TRBV9 | NA | once | TGTGCCAGCAGCCCCCGTTTCGGCTCTGGAAACACCATATATTTT | CASSPRFGSGNTIYF
TRBJ1-5 | TRBV19 | NA | NA | TGTGCCAGTAGTAATTTTATCGGCCTAGCACCCAATCAGCCCCAGCATTTT | CASSNFIGLAPNQPQHF
TRBJ2-1 | TRBV19 | TRBD1 | NA | TGTGCCAGTGCCACAGGGGCCGGTTACAATGAGCAGTTCTTC | CASATGAGYNEQFF
TRBJ2-3 | TRBV13 | TRBD2 | NA | TGTGCCAGCAGCCCCGGGACTAGCGGGGGCCCCTACACAGATACGCAGTATTTT | CASSPGTSGGPYTDTQYF
TRBJ1-5 | TRBV7-3 | NA | NA | TGTGCCAGCAGCTTAATGATACGTCAGCCCCAGCATTTT | CASSLMIRQPQHF
TRBJ2-7 | TRBV5-1 | NA | NA | TGCGCCAGCAGCTTGTCGGACTCCGTCGGCGAGCAGTACTTC | CASSLSDSVGEQYF
TRBJ2-1 | TRBV2 | TRBD2 | once | TGTGCCAGCAGCATTAGCGGGGGGCCACTCTACAATGAGCAGTTCTTC | CASSISGGPLYNEQFF